This T cell receptor beta chain was recovered during a study of CD8 T cells in Susac syndrome. Study results and limitations: That the number of individuals in its TCR sequencing and HLA analysis was relatively small was acknowledged by the study.

As for this clonotype: The antigen remains unidentified.

Reverse transcription of roughly 0.45 to 1 ug RNA was performed with random hexamers. TCR beta CDR3 was amplified by immunoSEQ multiplex PCR. This amplification extended across 54 Vbeta and 13 Jbeta segments. In TCRdb, the immunoSEQ multiplex PCR reads were re-called with MiXCR into one record per CDR3 protein. The sample includes approximately 190,000 distinct CDR3 sequences, approximately 93% seen only once; the top ten take 0.1% to 0.12%. V was cut by 1 base and J by 1 base, with 14 bases left in between. This CDR3 contains 16 residues. Germline V gene data show CDR1 as SGHTA and CDR2 as FQGNSA. Sequencing of TCR beta was undertaken in CD8+ and CD4+ T cells derived from blood.

Material for sequencing was CD4+ T cells from PBMCs. This receptor was taken from a human donor in good health. The chain links TRBV7-2 to TRBJ2-7; weak D call: TRBD1 (5 bases). DNA for the CDR3: TGTGCCAGCAGCTTAGGGGCAGGGATCCGTTCCTACGAGCAGTACTTC. Protein product: CASSLGAGIRSYEQYF.